This T cell receptor delta chain derives from a study of γδ T cells in repeated Plasmodium falciparum infection. At the level of the study: Malaria-naive adults were infected with P. falciparum NF54 four times over roughly 620 days. Each infection was followed by sampling at 21 days, plus baseline and some pre-infection draws.

Ten or more counts support this clone. A much more abundant neighbour one base away suggests this may be a read error. TRG and TRD sequences were obtained from every sorted gammadelta sample. TCRdb fed the multiplex PCR reads to CATT. The sample shows approximately 60,000 delta-chain clones, approximately 1.7% of them seen only once. What was sequenced was gamma-delta T cells from blood. The TCR comes from a pool of human donors (malaria-infected and uninfected, not separated).

CDR3 in amino acids: CALGEYLSPIRKLTLGATDKLIF. The CDR3 bases are TGTGCTCTTGGGGAATATCTTTCCCCGATTAGGAAACTCACTCTGGGGGCCACCGATAAACTCATCTTT. The chain combines TRDV1 with TRDJ1, with 7 bases identical to TRDD3. The CDR3 is 23 amino acids. V was pared by 2 bases and J by 1 base, with 28 bases of the junction left unmatched. Germline V gene lookup returns CDR1 TSWWSYY and CDR2 QGS.